This entry concerns a single TCR beta chain. These data are taken from a study of shared clonotypes between healthy human individuals. This CDR3 is built from 13 residues. The V end was cut by 5 bases, the J end by 1 base, with 9 bases between. CDR1 SGHRS and CDR2 YFSETQ come from the germline V gene. Libraries were prepared by immunoSEQ multiplex PCR; TCRdb keeps only in-frame clonotypes and omits some of them. The sample lists fewer than 700,000 clones; around 78% were seen once. Sequencing input: PBMCs. The J gene is TRBJ1-1, the V gene TRBV5-1; D is undetermined. The receptor comes from a woman aged 40 to 50 in good health. Some clones in this sample may be carry-over from other donors' samples. CDR3 sequence: CASRADTNTEAFF. CDR3 nucleotide sequence: TGCGCCAGCAGGGCTGACACGAACACTGAAGCTTTCTTT.